This TCR beta chain is from a study of shared clonotypes between healthy human individuals (dated by TCRdb to 2018 to 2020). About the full investigation: The cohort included three men and a couple of women between 18 and 49 years of age. Different laboratories and diverse techniques were used to prepare libraries and sequence TCR repertoires, to increase sequencing depth and limit assay-specific biases. For each donor, three plates each were used for CD4 naive and CD4 memory, two plates were used for CD8 naive, and one plate was used for CD8 memory. The study deeply sequenced blood TCR repertoires of about 5 healthy adults to estimate repertoire size and the extent of clonotype sharing between individuals. Per donor, leukapheresis produced somewhere between about 0.94 and 10 billion PBMCs.

Using the deep immunoSEQ assay, TCR CDR3 regions were amplified from genomic DNA by multiplex PCR. Genomic DNA extracted from each cell subset was distributed evenly over all wells of several immunoSEQ 96-well plates, and each plate served as one replicate. For sorted subsets, each replicate PCR was loaded with around 220 ng genomic DNA, equivalent to some 27,000 T cell genomes. Purified libraries were measured with a Qubit 3.0 fluorometer, size-checked on a Bioanalyzer 2100, and measured again with the KAPA Library Quantification kit. Every immunoSEQ 96-well plate was sequenced on a separate single-read 150-cycle Illumina NextSeq 550 flow cell. In the authors' own workflow: Because the immunoSEQ output held only junctional sequences and lacked quality scores, the filtering could not match the filtering applied to full-length reads. To assign V/J genes and CDR3, sequences were annotated using PyIR, a Python wrapper for IgBLAST v1.9, with IMGT germline references. Any read was removed if the V/J assignment was weak (E-value above 1e-6), the CDR3 was missing, or the read contained stop codons, out-of-frame junctions, or ambiguous translated residues. V3J clonotypes were defined as sequences sharing an identical inferred V gene, J gene, and CDR3 amino acid sequence. The percentage overlap between two repertoires was calculated by dividing the number of shared unique clonotypes by the size of the smaller repertoire. Three approaches were used to assess repertoire richness: RTK rarefaction, the Chao1 estimator, and Recon v2.1 estimates of unobserved clonotypes. OLGA was used to compute generation probabilities for all TCRbeta clonotypes that the gDNA method yielded from a few donors. TCRdb holds this immuneACCESS table with in-frame rearrangements only. Some clones are missing; in checked studies, unresolved V genes explain under half, and the rest has no known cause. That table supplies the V and J calls and clone size; D and trimming were determined from the DNA. The sample has 2 million to 2.5 million clones on record, approximately 90% of them singletons. The top ten clones comprise 0.3% to 0.4% of the sample.

General study outcomes and caveats: Even with the large sequencing depth, rarefaction of the sorted-subset datasets indicated that sequencing was incomplete. The genetic and exposure-history diversity represented was limited by the small number of donors. Based on pairwise subsampling, the degree of clonotype sharing among donors was expected to be affected by sequencing depth. Naive subsets generally had larger estimated clonotype richness than memory subsets. Sampling was restricted to blood, and TCR repertoires in tissue are likely to differ from TCR repertoires in blood. Compared with non-shared clonotypes, the clonotypes found in all four sorted-subset donors had higher generation probabilities. Roughly 5% of naive CD4, 3% to 3.5% of naive CD8, approximately 2% of memory CD4, and 0.4% of memory CD8 clonotypes were shared across several donors.

Worth noting for this clone: Its antigen is unknown. No base-level quality is on record; no much larger clone is a single base apart.

Healthy HIV-negative adults with no recently reported acute infections or vaccinations were included as donors. Only Caucasian adults living in Nashville, Tennessee, USA were represented among the donors. CD4+ T cells were enriched through magnetic negative selection, after which naive cells were positively selected on CD45RA and the remaining negative fraction served as the memory subset. Blood was obtained by leukapheresis, after which PBMCs were separated by Ficoll-Histopaque density gradient centrifugation and cryopreserved in liquid nitrogen vapor phase. Purity and quantity of every magnetically sorted T cell population were checked by analytical flow cytometry. Genomic DNA was isolated from every sorted fraction and measured by UV absorbance on a Nanodrop 2000c. The CDR3 goes from the cysteine to the phenylalanine over 13 residues. Kept here is only the CDR3 DNA, which spans 39 bases and is read in frame from base 1. V lost 1 base and J lost 7 bases; the stretch between them is 11 bases long. From a lookup of the germline V gene, CDR1 and CDR2 are KGHSH and LQKENI.

The sequenced sample was naive CD4+ T cells from PBMCs. This specimen's cell subset or site label, interpreted: CD45RA+ positively selected. The receptor was derived from a young man in good health. Some clones in this sample may be carry-over from other donors' samples. Rearrangement joined TRBV18 to TRBJ2-7; perhaps TRBD2 is the D gene, with 5 bases matching. CDR3 sequence: CASSPQNTGEQYF. The sequenced DNA is TGTGCCAGCTCACCACAAAATACGGGGGAGCAGTACTTC.